The following is a TCR beta chain sequence with its context. The data derive from a study of shared clonotypes between healthy human individuals. There were only Caucasian adults among the donors, and all lived in Nashville, Tennessee. V was pared by 1 base and J by 5 bases, with 9 bases between. The CDR3 totals 14 residues. Germline assignment: CDR1 SGHRS and CDR2 YFSETQ. Sequencing used immunoSEQ multiplex PCR; TCRdb keeps in-frame clones, though not all of them. The table has around 1.5 million clones, 95% to 99% seen once; the top ten hold roughly 0.4%. The sequencing input was naive CD4+ T cells sorted from blood. Subset described: CD45RA+ positively selected. The chain uses TRBV5-1 and TRBJ2-2, with no clear D. The clonotype was recovered from a man younger than 45 in good health. This CDR3 is CASSLFQETGELFF. The CDR3 bases are TGCGCCAGCAGCTTGTTTCAGGAAACCGGGGAGCTGTTTTTT.